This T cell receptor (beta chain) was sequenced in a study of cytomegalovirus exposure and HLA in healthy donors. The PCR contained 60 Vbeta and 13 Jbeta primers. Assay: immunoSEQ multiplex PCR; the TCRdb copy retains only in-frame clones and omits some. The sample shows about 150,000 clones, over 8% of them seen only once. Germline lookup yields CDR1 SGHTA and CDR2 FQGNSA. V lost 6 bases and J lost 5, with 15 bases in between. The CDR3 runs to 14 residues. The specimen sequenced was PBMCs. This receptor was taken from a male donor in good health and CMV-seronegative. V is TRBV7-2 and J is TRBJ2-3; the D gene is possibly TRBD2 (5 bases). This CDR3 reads CASSPGLGIDTQYF. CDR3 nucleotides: TGTGCCAGCAGTCCTGGACTGGGTATAGATACGCAGTATTTT.